Reported below is one T cell receptor beta chain. The antigen remains undetermined. The V gene's germline CDR1 is SGHAT and CDR2 FQNNGV. V lost 5 bases to trimming and J lost 6 bases; unmatched junction nucleotides: 7. CDR3 size: 16 residues. A single record per CDR3 protein comes from TCRdb applying MiXCR to the 5' RACE reads. The table lists approximately 52,000 distinct CDR3 sequences, roughly 6.5% of them singletons, with approximately 2.9% in the top ten. These data come from a study of spatial heterogeneity in lung cancer. The wider study: Each time, sequencing found more beta-chain sequences than alpha-chain sequences.

Findings and limits, study-wide: TCRs found ubiquitously expanded in tumor appeared in blood more at resection than at follow-up.

Time point denoted: sample taken at primary tumor resection. The study sequenced unsorted whole RNA from tumor, nontumor lung or frozen PBMC. The sample consisted of PBMCs, taken at surgery. This TCR derives from a female donor with early-stage non-small cell lung cancer. The rearrangement joins TRBV11-2 to TRBJ2-1, with 13 positions matching TRBD2. The CDR3 here is CASSHPGLAGTNEQFF. As DNA, the CDR3 is TGTGCCAGCAGCCACCCGGGACTAGCGGGGACCAATGAGCAGTTCTTC.